This T cell receptor (beta chain) was identified in a study of cytomegalovirus exposure and HLA in healthy donors (TCRdb year 2017). General notes on the study: An earlier analysis of about 560 of the donors reported about 260 Gb of sequence data and roughly 120 million unique TCR beta sequences obtained from 180 million or so T cells. In addition to the first cohort of several hundred subjects, a separate validation cohort of around 110 different subjects was used. Every discovery cohort repertoire had been produced on one sequencing platform. Typing coverage differed by locus: A, B, C, DRB1 and DQB1 were typed in roughly 629-630 donors, DQA1 in 500 to 550, DPA1 in around 610, and DPB1 in roughly 470. The later analysis used no new phenotypic data to find candidate immune exposures, relying instead on TCR beta sequences and their occurrence across donors. An earlier analysis of more than 450 of the donors used high-throughput TCR beta sequencing to judge whether each TCR beta V gene segment behaved as functional or pseudogenic. Alongside the repertoire data, information on donor age, sex, ethnicity and CMV serostatus was compiled. An early release covering approximately 600 HLA-typed donors comprised approximately 300 gigabases of sequencing data and around 86 million unique TCR sequences. The study profiled the T cell repertoires of hundreds of subjects by immunosequencing and related them to cytomegalovirus serostatus. To predict cytomegalovirus infection status, the study combined high-throughput TCR immunosequencing, statistical association of individual TCRs with disease status, and machine learning. The study was designed to test whether signatures of past pathogen exposure could be identified by cataloging public T cell receptors. Of the 300 to 500 genotyped donors, less than 90% were placed in the genetic ancestry cluster associated with self-reported Caucasian donors. HLA typing included class I and class II loci at four-digit resolution. A later analysis re-examined previously published TCR beta repertoires from hundreds of donors and added high-resolution HLA genotyping to investigate patterns of TCR occurrence. Among several hundred genotyped donors of the cohort, an average of around 220,000 unique TCR beta nucleotide sequences was sequenced per donor, of which about 18% were non-productive. Genome-wide SNP genotypes for about 55% of the roughly 670 donors were used in a later genetic analysis, which treated that subset as a discovery cohort. Roughly 5 DR-DQ haplotypes were handled as single units for association and clustering, since linkage in the cohort was strong. What the authors observed across the whole study: Because counts were too low, more than 15 rarely observed V segments, including chromosome 9 orphons, were left out of the earlier analysis of roughly 600 of the donors. A cluster of highly shared sequence variants was judged likely to be a technical artifact of the sequencing pipeline. A few of the identified cytomegalovirus-associated TCR beta chains were confirmed in vitro to be specific for cytomegalovirus antigens. In a later genetic analysis, fewer N-insertions in productive TCRs were reported among donors in an Asian-associated ancestry cluster than the approximately 710-donor mean. When HLA alleles, especially DR and DQ, strongly co-occurred, TCR associations were difficult to assign to individual alleles. In the study, 150 to 200 TCR beta chains were listed as associated with cytomegalovirus. In a later analysis, most CMV-associated TCR beta chains were found to appear HLA-restricted, with HLA associations seemingly driven largely by CMV exposure. According to a later analysis, TCR association rates differed among HLA loci, with DRB1 alleles showing the most associated TCRs and HLA-C alleles showing the fewest. This cohort had only TCR beta chains sequenced, and the lack of alpha or paired-chain data limited which features could be detected. Specific HLA alleles were associated with 15,000 to 20,000 TCR beta sequences at a false discovery rate of 0.05 in a later analysis. Cytomegalovirus status was reported to be diagnosed by the classifier with high specificity and sensitivity in both the original and validation cohorts. An earlier analysis of approximately 530 of the donors showed that most TCR beta V segments appeared in productive rearrangements either about 90% or about 30% of the time, which broadly matched IMGT annotations. According to a later analysis, parvovirus B19, influenza, CMV and Epstein-Barr virus appeared linked to several top co-occurrence clusters. Linkage disequilibrium might explain the correlated functional status among segregating V segments, but an unknown experimental factor could not be excluded. CMV serostatus was the only immune exposure information available for the cohort. Sequencing depth was assumed to be roughly uniform across donors in the presence/absence analyses, though that assumption may not hold. A further reported finding was that TCR beta sequences accurately predicted the HLA-A and HLA-B alleles for most subjects in the first cohort. In a later analysis, HLA-associated TCR beta chains were found to be more clonally expanded and to have lower generation probabilities than equally common non-associated chains. It was suggested by the authors that the approach could potentially be generalized to other disease states and immunological phenotypes. An association between a missense DCLRE1C variant and V-gene and J-gene trimming of TCR beta chains was found in a later genetic analysis and replicated in an independent cohort. Because HLA typing was missing for some donors at each locus, association tests included only the typed subset. Across donors, most TCR sequences were observed very rarely, whereas some public TCRs were present in many individuals.

The sample holds one count of this clone. Its antigen target is currently unknown. No base-level quality is on record; no much larger clone is a single base apart. The library was prepared using the immunoSEQ multiplex PCR assay. For the multiplex PCR, a mixture combining 60 forward primers for TCR Vbeta segments and 13 reverse primers for TCR Jbeta segments was used. The CDR3 region of rearranged TCR beta genes was amplified from genomic DNA by a multiplex PCR assay. Amplified TCR beta libraries were sequenced as 87-base-pair reads on the Illumina HiSeq System. The paper's processing steps were these. In a later analysis, 80 million or so unique TCR beta chains were counted across the 666 repertoires, and around 10 million of these chains were shared by at least two donors. To remove PCR and sequencing errors, raw reads were error-corrected and collapsed into unique sequences using a nearest-neighbor algorithm that merged closely related sequences. To assign V, D and J gene segments, CDR3 sequences were aligned to IMGT reference sequences. For a sequence to be retained, a match of at least six nucleotides to both a V gene segment and a J gene segment was required. Rearrangements were called productive when the CDR3 lacked stop codons and stayed in frame with V and J; all others were non-productive. CDR3 was defined by IMGT convention, running from the second conserved V-encoded cysteine to the conserved J-encoded phenylalanine. The earlier analysis of about 620 of the donors excluded sequences that lacked an unambiguous match to a single V gene segment. An earlier analysis of 587 of the donors called V segments functional above 56.7% productive rearrangements and segregating when the between-donor standard deviation exceeded 5%. A statistical classification framework was built to diagnose cytomegalovirus status from the catalog of TCR beta chain sequences. In a later analysis, V and J genes were assigned by comparing TCR nucleotide sequences against IMGT/GENE-DB human TR gene sequences. A later analysis assigned CDR3 sequences and most-parsimonious VDJ recombination scenarios with the TCRdist pipeline. In a later analysis, each TCR beta chain was defined by its CDR3 amino acid sequence together with its V-gene family, and reads lacking a unique V-gene family were excluded. To address suspected cross-contamination and a sequencing artifact, a later analysis removed approximately 590 highly shared, low-generation-probability nucleotide sequences. In a later analysis, a clonal expansion index was calculated for each public chain from normalized within-repertoire ranks of inferred template counts. In a later analysis, generation probabilities were computed using a VDJ recombination model fitted to out-of-frame rearrangements, and the results were checked against IGoR. A later analysis scored TCR-TCR, TCR-HLA and TCR-CMV co-occurrence with hypergeometric tests, applying a repertoire-size bias correction to TCR pairs. False discovery rates were estimated in a later analysis by permuting HLA or CMV assignments 20 times. In a later analysis, co-occurring TCRs were grouped using DBSCAN, and TCRdist sequence similarity was added for clustering within HLA-allele-positive subsets. Co-occurrence clustering excluded repertoires with fewer than 30,000 or more than 120,000 public chains, plus five with anomalous nucleotide sharing. TCRdb took this table from immuneACCESS and kept in-frame rearrangements with V and J called. Such tables lack part of the clones; where checked against another copy, unresolved V genes explain under half of the gap, and the rest is unexplained. V, J and clone size derive from that table, while D and trimming were established from the DNA sequence. The sample table holds fewer than 250,000 clones, of which almost 80% were seen once. The ten most abundant clones make up approximately 1.5% of the sample.

In total, around 600 healthy bone marrow donors made up the cohort. Cohort members were all nominally healthy when sampled, although unrecorded immune exposures were likely present. The donor tested CMV seronegative, placing the donor among the 350 or so seronegative members of the cohort. Each donor provided a peripheral blood sample, and peripheral blood mononuclear cells were used for TCR beta sequencing. Genomic DNA was extracted from the blood cell samples with the Qiagen DNeasy Blood Extraction Kit. The specimen sequenced was PBMCs. The TCR originated in a woman under 30 in good health and CMV-seronegative.

The DNA sequence reads TGTGCCAGCAGCTTGGGACAGGGAGGGCAAGAGACCCAGTACTTC. Protein translation: CASSLGQGGQETQYF. The sequence links TRBV11-2 to TRBJ2-5, with 9 central nucleotides matching TRBD1. CDR1 SGHAT and CDR2 FQNNGV were looked up in the germline V gene. At the junction V is shortened by 3 bases and J by 2 bases; bases outside the gene matches: 4. From its cysteine to its phenylalanine, the CDR3 spans 15 amino acids. The kept DNA is CDR3 alone, 45 bases in frame from the first base.